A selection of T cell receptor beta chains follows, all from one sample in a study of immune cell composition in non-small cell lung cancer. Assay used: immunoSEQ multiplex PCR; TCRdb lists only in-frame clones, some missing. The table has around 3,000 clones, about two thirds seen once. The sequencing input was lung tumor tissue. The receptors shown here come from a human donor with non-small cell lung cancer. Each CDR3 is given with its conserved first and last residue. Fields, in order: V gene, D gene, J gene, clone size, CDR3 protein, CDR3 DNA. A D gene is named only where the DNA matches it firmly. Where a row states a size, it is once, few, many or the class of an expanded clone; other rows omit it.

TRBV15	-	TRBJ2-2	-	CATSRESVAVGELFF	TGTGCCACCAGCAGAGAATCAGTAGCGGTCGGGGAGCTGTTTTTT
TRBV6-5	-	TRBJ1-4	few	CASSPGGRGEKLFF	TGTGCCAGCAGTCCGGGAGGCCGGGGTGAAAAACTGTTTTTT
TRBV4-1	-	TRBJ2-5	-	CASSLGGLEETQYF	TGCGCCAGCAGCCTCGGGGGGCTGGAGGAGACCCAGTACTTC
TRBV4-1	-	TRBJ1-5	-	CASSQGSGEYQPQHF	TGCGCCAGCAGCCAAGGATCAGGGGAGTATCAGCCCCAGCATTTT
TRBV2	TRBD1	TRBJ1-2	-	CARSPTGGSGYTF	TGTGCCAGATCTCCGACAGGGGGCTCTGGCTACACCTTC
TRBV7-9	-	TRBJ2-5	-	CASSSNVATRQETQYF	TGTGCCAGCAGCTCCAATGTAGCGACACGTCAAGAGACCCAGTACTTC
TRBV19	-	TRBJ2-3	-	CATRPNTDTQYF	TGTGCCACTCGTCCTAACACAGATACGCAGTATTTT
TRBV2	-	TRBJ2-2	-	CASRQELNTGELFF	TGTGCCAGCAGACAGGAGCTGAACACCGGGGAGCTGTTTTTT
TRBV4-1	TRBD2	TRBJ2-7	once	CASSFTSGRAYEQYF	TGCGCCAGCAGCTTTACTAGCGGGAGGGCCTACGAGCAGTACTTC
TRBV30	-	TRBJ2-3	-	CAWMETAPTDTQYF	TGTGCCTGGATGGAGACAGCCCCCACAGATACGCAGTATTTT
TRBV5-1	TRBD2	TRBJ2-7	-	CASNEPGGYEQYF	TGCGCCAGCAACGAACCGGGGGGTTACGAGCAGTACTTC
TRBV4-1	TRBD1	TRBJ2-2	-	CASSNRDRDPGELFF	TGCGCCAGCAGCAACCGGGACAGGGACCCCGGGGAGCTGTTTTTT
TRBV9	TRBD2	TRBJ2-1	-	CASSESGSSYNEQFF	TGTGCCAGCAGCGAGAGCGGGAGCTCCTACAATGAGCAGTTCTTC
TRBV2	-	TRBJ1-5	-	CASSALTARNQPQHF	TGTGCCAGCAGTGCCTTGACAGCCCGCAATCAGCCCCAGCATTTT
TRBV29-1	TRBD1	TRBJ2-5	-	CSGSPRGQRETQYF	TGCAGCGGGTCCCCCAGGGGGCAAAGAGAGACCCAGTACTTC
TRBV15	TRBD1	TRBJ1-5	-	CATSRTGSNQPQHF	TGTGCCACCAGCAGGACAGGGAGTAATCAGCCCCAGCATTTT
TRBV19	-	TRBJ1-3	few	CASSVGTAQIGGNTIYF	TGTGCCAGTAGTGTCGGGACTGCTCAAATCGGCGGAAACACCATATATTTT
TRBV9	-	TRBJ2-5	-	CASSVVGQLEETQYF	TGTGCCAGCAGCGTAGTTGGGCAGTTAGAAGAGACCCAGTACTTC
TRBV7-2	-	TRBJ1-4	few	CASSPRGRPTTNEKLFF	TGTGCCAGCAGCCCGCGAGGGAGGCCTACGACTAATGAAAAACTGTTTTTT
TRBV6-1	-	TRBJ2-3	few	CAALRLFGTQYF	TGTGCCGCACTGAGGTTGTTTGGGACGCAGTATTTT
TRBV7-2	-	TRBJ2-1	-	CASSLQGGGAYNEQFF	TGTGCCAGCAGCTTACAGGGGGGCGGCGCATACAATGAGCAGTTCTTC
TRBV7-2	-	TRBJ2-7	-	CASSLVSGSGSRPEQYF	TGTGCCAGCAGCTTAGTATCGGGCAGCGGTTCCCGGCCCGAGCAGTACTTC
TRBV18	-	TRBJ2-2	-	CASSPSRQATGELFF	TGTGCCAGCTCACCGTCTCGGCAGGCCACCGGGGAGCTGTTTTTT
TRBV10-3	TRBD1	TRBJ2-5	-	CAISPGTGIGETQYF	TGTGCCATCAGTCCCGGGACAGGGATCGGAGAGACCCAGTACTTC
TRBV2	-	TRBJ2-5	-	CASSARRTVHPPMAQYF	TGTGCCAGCAGTGCCCGAAGGACAGTCCACCCCCCAATGGCCCAGTACTTC
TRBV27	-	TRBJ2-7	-	CASSLKAGGSYEQYF	TGTGCCAGCAGTTTAAAGGCCGGCGGATCCTACGAGCAGTACTTC
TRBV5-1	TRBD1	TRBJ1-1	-	CASSPGTGEGAFF	TGCGCCAGCAGCCCTGGGACAGGGGAGGGAGCTTTCTTT
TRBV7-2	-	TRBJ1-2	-	CASSPGPSGGYTF	TGTGCCAGCAGCCCTGGCCCCTCGGGAGGCTACACCTTC
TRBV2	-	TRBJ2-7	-	CASSGDSRSSYEQYF	TGTGCCAGCAGCGGGGATTCCCGGAGCTCCTACGAGCAGTACTTC
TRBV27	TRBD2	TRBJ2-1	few	CASSTKGTSGRLDEQFF	TGTGCCAGCAGTACCAAGGGGACTAGCGGGAGGTTGGATGAGCAGTTCTTC
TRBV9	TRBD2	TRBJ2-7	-	CASSQGTTYEQYF	TGTGCCAGCAGCCAAGGGACTACCTACGAGCAGTACTTC
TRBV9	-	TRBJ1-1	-	CASSGRVNTEAFF	TGTGCCAGCAGCGGGCGGGTGAACACTGAAGCTTTCTTT
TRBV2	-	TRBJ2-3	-	CASIFQGVSTDTQYF	TGTGCCAGCATCTTCCAGGGCGTCAGCACAGATACGCAGTATTTT
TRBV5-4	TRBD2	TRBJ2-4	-	CASSAVTSGGPIQYF	TGTGCCAGCAGCGCAGTGACTAGCGGGGGCCCTATTCAGTACTTC
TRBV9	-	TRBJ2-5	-	CASSPNQETQYF	TGTGCCAGCAGCCCAAACCAAGAGACCCAGTACTTC
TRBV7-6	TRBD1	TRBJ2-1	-	CASSKGPQQGASEQFF	TGTGCCAGCAGCAAAGGGCCCCAACAGGGGGCGAGTGAGCAGTTCTTC
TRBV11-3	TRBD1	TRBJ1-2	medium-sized	CASSLGADRAGGYTF	TGTGCCAGCAGCTTAGGAGCGGACAGGGCGGGTGGCTACACCTTC
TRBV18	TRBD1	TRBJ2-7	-	CASSPTGTGVGEQYF	TGTGCCAGCTCACCAACCGGGACAGGGGTGGGCGAGCAGTACTTC
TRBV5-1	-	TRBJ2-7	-	CASSLPRGAGAFREQYF	TGCGCCAGCAGCTTGCCGAGGGGGGCGGGGGCCTTCCGCGAGCAGTACTTC
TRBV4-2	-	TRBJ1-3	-	CASSLHSSGNTIYF	TGTGCCAGCAGCTTGCACAGCTCTGGAAACACCATATATTTT
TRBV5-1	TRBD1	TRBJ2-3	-	CASSPGDRFSTDTQYF	TGCGCCAGCAGCCCAGGGGACAGGTTCAGCACAGATACGCAGTATTTT
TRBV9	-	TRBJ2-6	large	CASSPSPKRLPSGANVLTF	TGTGCCAGCAGCCCCTCACCCAAAAGACTACCCTCTGGGGCCAACGTCCTGACTTTC
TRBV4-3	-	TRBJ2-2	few	CASSQDRTGELFF	TGCGCCAGCAGCCAAGATCGTACCGGGGAGCTGTTTTTT
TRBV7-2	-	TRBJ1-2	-	CASSLEGKGGYTF	TGTGCCAGCAGCTTAGAGGGCAAGGGGGGCTACACCTTC